This entry concerns a single T cell receptor beta chain. The data derive from a study of blood T cell repertoires in COVID-19. Across the whole study: Cohort 3 recovered donors had two negative PCRs, clearance, or symptom resolution. From T cells, B-cell-depleted T cells, or PBMCs came the material, which was cDNA or gDNA.

The data were produced by immunoSEQ multiplex PCR, yet TCRdb's version contains in-frame clones alone and is incomplete. In the table there are 200,000 to 250,000 clones, roughly 90% of which are singletons. In assigning cohorts, the study relied on participant-reported clinical history. V gave up 2 bases and J gave up 7 bases; unmatched junction bases: 4. The germline gives CDR1 PRHDT, CDR2 FYEKMQ (reference sequence). This CDR3 is built from 13 residues. This rearrangement joins TRBV13 to TRBJ2-5; TRBD2 matches 7 bases. This TCR derives from a woman aged 45 to 65 in a cohort exposed to, infected with or recovered from COVID-19 (not recorded which). The sequenced sample consisted of PBMCs or T cells enriched from blood (not recorded which). CDR3 DNA sequence: TGTGCCAGCAGCTTACGGGGGAGGGTGACCCAGTACTTC. Translation gives CASSLRGRVTQYF.